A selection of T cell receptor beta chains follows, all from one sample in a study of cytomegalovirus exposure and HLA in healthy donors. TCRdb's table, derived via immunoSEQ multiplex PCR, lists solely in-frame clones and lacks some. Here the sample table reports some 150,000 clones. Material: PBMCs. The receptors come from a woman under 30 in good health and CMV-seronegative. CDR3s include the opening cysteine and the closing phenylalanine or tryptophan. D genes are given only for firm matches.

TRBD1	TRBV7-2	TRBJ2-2	TGTGCCAGCAGACCACAGGGGGCAAGCTGGACCGGGGAGCTGTTTTTT	CASRPQGASWTGELFF
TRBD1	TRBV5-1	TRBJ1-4	TGCGCCAGCAGCTCAGGGGGCGCGAATGAAAAACTGTTTTTT	CASSSGGANEKLFF
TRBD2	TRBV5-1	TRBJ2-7	TGCGCCAGCAGCTCTAGCGGGGGATCCTACGAGCAGTACTTC	CASSSSGGSYEQYF
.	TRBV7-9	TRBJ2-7	TGTGCCAGCAGCTCCAATAGTATCTCCGAGCAGTACTTC	CASSSNSISEQYF
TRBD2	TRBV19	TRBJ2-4	TGTGCCAGTAGTGGTAGATTAGCGACTCGGGGGGACATTCAGTACTTC	CASSGRLATRGDIQYF
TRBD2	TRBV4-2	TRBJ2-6	TGTGCCAGCAGCCAAGATCTAGCGGGAGTACCTGGGGCCAACGTCCTGACTTTC	CASSQDLAGVPGANVLTF
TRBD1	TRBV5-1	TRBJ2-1	TGCGCCAGCAGCGCTGGGACAGGAGGCTACAATGAGCAGTTCTTC	CASSAGTGGYNEQFF
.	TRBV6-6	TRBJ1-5	TGTGCCAGCAGTTCTGCCTTTCACCAGAATCAGCCCCAGCATTTT	CASSSAFHQNQPQHF
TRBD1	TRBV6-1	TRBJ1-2	TGTGCCAGCAGTGAAGATAGGACAGGGGGTGATGGCTACACCTTC	CASSEDRTGGDGYTF
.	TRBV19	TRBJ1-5	TGTGCCAGTAGTACAACCCAGGGAATGGGTCAGCCCCAGCATTTT	CASSTTQGMGQPQHF
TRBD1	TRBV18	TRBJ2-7	TGTGCCAGCTCGGGACAGGGTAAGAACGAGCAGTACTTC	CASSGQGKNEQYF
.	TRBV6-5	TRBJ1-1	TGTGCCAGCAGTTACATACAGAACACTGAAGCTTTCTTT	CASSYIQNTEAFF
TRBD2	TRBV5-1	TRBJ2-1	TGCGCCAGCTGCGAGCGGGGCAACAATGAGCAGTTCTTC	CASCERGNNEQFF
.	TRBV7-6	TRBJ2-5	TGTGCCAGCAGCTACGGGGAGACCCAGTACTTC	CASSYGETQYF
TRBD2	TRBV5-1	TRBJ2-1	TGCGCCAGCAGCTTGACTAGCGGGAGGGCCCCATCCTACAATGAGCAGTTCTTC	CASSLTSGRAPSYNEQFF
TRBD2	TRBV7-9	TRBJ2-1	TGTGCCAGCAGCTTCCTAGCGGGAGCGAGCTCCTACAATGAGCAGTTCTTC	CASSFLAGASSYNEQFF
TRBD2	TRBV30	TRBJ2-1	TGTGCCTGGAGTAAACGACTAGCGGGAGGGCCGAGCAGCTCCTACAATGAGCAGTTCTTC	CAWSKRLAGGPSSSYNEQFF
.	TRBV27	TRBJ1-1	TGTGCCAGCAGTCCTTTAGGGGGGGAGGCTTTCTTT	CASSPLGGEAFF
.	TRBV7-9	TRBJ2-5	TGTGCCAGCAGCTTAGCGACAGGAGAGACCCAGTACTTC	CASSLATGETQYF
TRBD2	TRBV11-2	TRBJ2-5	TGTGCCAGCAGCTTAGGGTCAGCGGGAGGACAAGAGACCCAGTACTTC	CASSLGSAGGQETQYF
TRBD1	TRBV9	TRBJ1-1	TGTGCCAGCAGCGTAGGCCCAGGGGGCCAGAGACAGAACACTGAAGCTTTCTTT	CASSVGPGGQRQNTEAFF
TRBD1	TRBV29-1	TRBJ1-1	TGCAGCGTTCGAGCTTGGACAGGAGACACTGAAGCTTTCTTT	CSVRAWTGDTEAFF